One sample yielded the 9 T cell receptor beta chains listed below, sequenced in a study of blood T cell repertoires in COVID-19. Clones were sequenced by immunoSEQ multiplex PCR, and TCRdb holds only the in-frame ones, with some missing. The sample records roughly 130,000 clones, 75% to 90% being singletons. Material: peripheral blood. The receptors stem from a man between 40 and 49 years old with acute or convalescent COVID-19.

The genes are TRBV6-1 and TRBJ1-3; 8 bases line up with TRBD1. The V gene end was trimmed by 2 bases and the J gene end by 10 bases; junction bases not matched to a gene: 10. The CDR3 has 15 amino acids. Looked up from germline, CDR1 is MNHNS and CDR2 is SASEGT. The CDR3 region is CASSESPGGRVTIYF. The CDR3 bases are TGTGCCAGCAGTGAAAGTCCAGGGGGCCGGGTGACCATATATTTT.

The gene calls are TRBV6-5 and TRBJ2-7; weak D call: TRBD1 (6 bases). The CDR3 covers 16 residues. Germline lookup yields CDR1 MNHEY and CDR2 SVGAGI. Between the trimmed V and J ends, which lost 2 bases and 0 bases, there was a span of 14 bases. CDR3 DNA: TGTGCCAGCAGTTACACGGAAAGGGGGAGCTCCTACGAGCAGTACTTC. Residues: CASSYTERGSSYEQYF.

A single count supports this clone. The chain carries TRBV4-1 and TRBJ1-5; TRBD1 aligns across 11 bases. CDR1 and CDR2 from the germline V gene are MGHRA and YSYEKL. The V and J ends lost 2 bases and 5 bases, in that order; junction bases with no gene match: 2. The length of the CDR3 is 15 residues. The CDR3 DNA follows: TGCGCCAGCAGCCAAACGGACAGGGGGCATCAGCCCCAGCATTTT. Its protein is CASSQTDRGHQPQHF.

The V gene is TRBV6-1, the J gene TRBJ2-5; D is perhaps TRBD1 (6 bases). V lost 3 bases to trimming and J lost 12 bases, with 26 bases between them. This CDR3 region has 16 residues. CDR1 is MNHNS, CDR2 SASEGT, per germline. CDR3 nucleotide sequence: TGTGCCAGCAGTGATTGGGGCCTGGCCTCAGGGGTCCGTAAGTACTTC. Protein product: CASSDWGLASGVRKYF.

V and J are TRBV6-2 or TRBV6-3 and TRBJ1-2, with 10 bases lining up with TRBD1. The CDR3 consists of 15 residues. Trimming at V came to 2 bases and at J to 4 bases, leaving 4 bases not matched to a gene. Germline V gene sequence: CDR1 MNHEY, CDR2 SVGEGT. This CDR3 reads CASSYGGQGIYGYTF. The CDR3 region has the DNA TGTGCCAGCAGTTACGGGGGACAGGGGATCTATGGCTACACCTTC.

J is TRBJ1-5 and V is TRBV6-2 or TRBV6-3; D is unclear. Trimming took 6 bases from V and 0 from J, leaving 12 bases between them. The germline V gene has CDR1 MNHEY and CDR2 SVGEGT. This CDR3 has 15 amino acids. The CDR3 DNA follows: TGTGCCAGCAGCCTCCGGGATTATAGCAATCAGCCCCAGCATTTT. This sequence encodes CASSLRDYSNQPQHF.

This clone occurred a few times. This chain connects TRBV4-3 to TRBJ2-5, with D possibly TRBD1 on 6 matching bases. The CDR3 consists of 15 residues. V was trimmed by 0 bases and J by 5 bases, leaving 13 bases between them. Germline assignment: CDR1 LGHNA and CDR2 YSLEER. The CDR3 sequence: CASSQDYREGETQYF. CDR3 in DNA: TGCGCCAGCAGCCAAGATTACAGGGAAGGCGAGACCCAGTACTTC.

The chain recombines TRBV19 with TRBJ1-6; no clear D. Germline loops: CDR1 LNHDA, CDR2 SQIVND (reference sequence). CDR3 length: 12 amino acids. The V and J ends lost 5 bases and 7 bases respectively, with 6 bases between them. The CDR3 sequence: CASSVVNSPLHF. The CDR3 nucleotides read TGTGCCAGTAGTGTCGTAAATTCACCCCTCCACTTT.

This clone was seen once. The chain has TRBV10-3 and TRBJ2-1; possibly TRBD1 for D (6 bases). Germline V gene data show CDR1 as ENHRY and CDR2 as SYGVKD. Trimming took off 6 bases at V and 5 bases at J, with 8 bases between the two ends. The CDR3 covers 12 residues. CDR3 region: CAIRQGNNEQFF. The CDR3, as DNA: TGTGCCATCAGACAGGGTAACAATGAGCAGTTCTTC.